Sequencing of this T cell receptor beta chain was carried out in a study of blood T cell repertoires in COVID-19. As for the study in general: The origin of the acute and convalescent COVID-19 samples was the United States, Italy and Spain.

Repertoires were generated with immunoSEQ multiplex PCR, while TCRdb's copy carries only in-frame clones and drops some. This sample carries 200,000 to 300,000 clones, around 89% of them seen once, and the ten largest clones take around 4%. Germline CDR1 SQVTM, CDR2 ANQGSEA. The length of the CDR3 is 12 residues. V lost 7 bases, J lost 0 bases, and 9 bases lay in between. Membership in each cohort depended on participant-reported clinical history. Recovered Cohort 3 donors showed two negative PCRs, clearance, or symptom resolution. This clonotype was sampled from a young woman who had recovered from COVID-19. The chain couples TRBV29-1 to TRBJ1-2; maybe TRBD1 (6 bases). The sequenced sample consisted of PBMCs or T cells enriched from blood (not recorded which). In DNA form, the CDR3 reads TGCAGCGCCAGGGGTACTAACTATGGCTACACCTTC. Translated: CSARGTNYGYTF. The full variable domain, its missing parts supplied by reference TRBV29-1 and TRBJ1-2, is SAVISQKPSRDICQRGTSLTIQCQVDSQVTMMFWYRQQPGQSLTLIATANQGSEATYESGFVIDKFPISRPNLTFSTLTVSNMSPEDSSIYLCSARGTNYGYTFGSGTRLTVV.